This T cell receptor beta chain was identified in a study of blood T cell repertoires in COVID-19. Study details: Nucleic acid was either cDNA or gDNA, and it came from T cells, B-cell-depleted T cells, or PBMCs.

V was clipped by 5 bases and J by 7 bases; unmatched bases: 7. The CDR3 runs to 13 residues. In germline, CDR1 is MNHEY, CDR2 SVGAGI. Generated by immunoSEQ multiplex PCR, the TCRdb table keeps only in-frame clones and is missing some. The table has approximately 190,000 clones, 75% to 90% seen once. This clone was counted a single time. The rearrangement joins TRBV6-5 to TRBJ2-5, with 7 bases lining up with TRBD1. The sequenced material came from peripheral blood. The receptor was isolated from a man between 65 and 85 years old with active or convalescent COVID-19. Written as DNA, the CDR3 is TGTGCCAGCAGTAGGGGGACAGCCGGGACCCAGTACTTC. It is translated as CASSRGTAGTQYF.